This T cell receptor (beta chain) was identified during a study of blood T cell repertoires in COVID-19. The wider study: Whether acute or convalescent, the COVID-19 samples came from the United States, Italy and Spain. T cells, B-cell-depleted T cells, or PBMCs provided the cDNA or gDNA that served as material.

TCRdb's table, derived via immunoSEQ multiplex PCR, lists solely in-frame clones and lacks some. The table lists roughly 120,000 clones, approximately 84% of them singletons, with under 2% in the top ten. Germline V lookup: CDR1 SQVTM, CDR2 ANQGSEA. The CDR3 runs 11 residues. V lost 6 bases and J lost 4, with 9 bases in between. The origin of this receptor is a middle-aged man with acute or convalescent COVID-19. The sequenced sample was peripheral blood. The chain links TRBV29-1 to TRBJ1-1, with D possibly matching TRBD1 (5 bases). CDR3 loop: CSVLRGTEAFF. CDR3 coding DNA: TGCAGCGTCCTTAGGGGCACTGAAGCTTTCTTT.